This entry is about one T cell receptor beta chain. Antigen unknown. This sample is part of a study of T-cell memory formation after mild COVID-19. TCRdb analysed the 5' RACE reads with MiXCR anew, one entry per CDR3 protein. Of about 320,000 distinct CDR3 sequences in the sample, more than 13% were seen once. Findings and limits, study-wide: Shrinking CD4+ clones were chiefly CM and EM; CD8+ ones were chiefly EMRA. There was a balanced CD4/CD8 profile in clones contracting day 15 to 85, and later expanders leaned CD4+.

This sequence was found in a man aged 18-30 years who had mild COVID-19 (a few samples of this study predate the infection). Cell type and time point are not known. Sample: PBMCs or a T cell subset sorted from them (not recorded which).

The CDR3 DNA sequence: TGTGCCAGCAGCAGAGAGTCGGGGCCCTCCTACGAGCAGTACTTC. Amino acids: CASSRESGPSYEQYF. This chain joins TRBV7-7 and TRBJ2-7; D tentatively fits TRBD1 or TRBD2 (5 bases each). With 5 bases removed from V and 0 bases from J, the gap between germline ends came to 14 bases. The length of the CDR3 is 15 residues. Germline V lookup: CDR1 SSHAT, CDR2 FNYEAQ (reference sequence). Full variable domain (missing parts from reference TRBV7-7 and TRBJ2-7): GAGVSQSPRYKVTKRGQDVTLRCDPISSHATLYWYQQALGQGPEFLTYFNYEAQPDKSGLPSDRFSAERPEGSISTLTIQRTEQRDSAMYRCASSRESGPSYEQYFGPGTRLTVT.